A single T cell receptor beta chain is shown here with its context. Its specificity is not known. This sample is part of a study of shared clonotypes between healthy human individuals. Study-wide points: The study found lower generation probabilities in non-shared clonotypes than in those shared by all four donors. Incomplete sequencing of sorted subsets was indicated by rarefaction despite large depth.

A deep-level run was used for the assay. Only in-frame clones appear in the TCRdb table, and some are missing; sequencing was by immunoSEQ multiplex PCR. The profile shows 2 million to 2.5 million clones, approximately 95% of them singletons. The sequence derives from a man aged 18 to 29 in good health. The source material was naive CD4+ T cells sorted from blood. Subset reported: CD45RA+ positively selected.

CDR3 residues: CASSYPQGSSYEQYF. In DNA, the CDR3 is TGTGCCAGCAGTTACCCCCAGGGGAGCTCCTACGAGCAGTACTTC. The chain combines TRBV6-5 with TRBJ2-7, with D possibly matching TRBD1 (6 bases). The CDR3 covers 15 residues. The V gene's germline CDR1 is MNHEY and CDR2 SVGAGI. V dropped 2 bases and J dropped 0 bases, with 11 bases sitting between them.